The next 20 T cell receptor beta chains were all read from a single sample in a study of cytomegalovirus exposure and HLA in healthy donors (dated by TCRdb to the late 2010s). Library preparation employed the immunoSEQ multiplex PCR assay. For the multiplex PCR, a mixture combining 60 forward primers for TCR Vbeta segments and 13 reverse primers for TCR Jbeta segments was used. This immuneACCESS table, as held by TCRdb, lists in-frame sequences with V and J called but not all clones. Of the missing ones, under half trace to an unresolved V gene in checked studies; the others have no known cause. For this sample there are fewer than 200,000 clones; more than 9.5% appear just once. The top ten clones comprise approximately 8.4% of the sample. Input material: PBMCs. These TCRs come from a man in his fifties in good health and CMV-seropositive.

The chain has TRBV5-5 and TRBJ2-7; 8 bases are a match to TRBD2. After removal of 4 bases from V and 6 bases from J, the junction contained 6 bases not matched to a gene. The CDR3 contains 13 residues. Germline assignment: CDR1 SGHKS and CDR2 YYEKEE (reference sequence). The CDR3 protein is CASSLGGVGEQYF. The CDR3 bases are TGTGCCAGCAGCCTCGGGGGGGTCGGCGAGCAGTACTTC.

This clone was found a few times. This rearrangement joins TRBV10-1 to TRBJ1-5; D perhaps matches TRBD1 (5 bases). V was cut by 2 bases and J by 4 bases, with 6 bases left in between. The germline V gene has CDR1 WNHNN and CDR2 SYGVQD (reference sequence). The CDR3 has 13 amino acids. The CDR3 here is CASSEGTNQPQHF. CDR3 nucleotide sequence: TGCGCCAGCAGTGAGGGGACTAATCAGCCCCAGCATTTT.

In this sample, this clone turned up a few times. V is TRBV5-4 and J is TRBJ2-1, with 9 nucleotides matching TRBD1. The CDR3 is 15 amino acids. Trimming took 4 bases from V and 8 from J; bases not matched to a gene: 10. Germline-derived CDR1 and CDR2 are SGHNT and YYREEE (reference sequence). This CDR3 is CASSGTGGKKDEQFF. In nucleotides, the CDR3 is TGTGCCAGCAGCGGCACAGGGGGCAAAAAGGATGAGCAGTTCTTC.

This clone turned up a few times. V and J are TRBV11-2 and TRBJ2-3, with 7 bases that match TRBD2. This CDR3 has 14 residues. Germline CDR1 is SGHAT and CDR2 is FQNNGV. J gave up 5 bases and V 5 bases, and 7 bases lay outside the gene matches. CDR3 sequence reads: CASSPGLNVDTQYF. The CDR3 DNA is TGTGCCAGCAGCCCGGGACTAAACGTAGATACGCAGTATTTT.

This clone was counted only a few times. The chain links TRBV5-4 to TRBJ2-1; the D gene is possibly TRBD1 (7 bases). Germline V lookup: CDR1 SGHNT, CDR2 YYREEE (reference sequence). With 6 bases removed from V and 5 bases from J, the gap between germline ends came to 15 bases. This CDR3 comprises 14 residues. CDR3 coding DNA: TGTGCCAGCAAAGGAGGGGGCTTTGACAATGAGCAGTTCTTC. Translation gives CASKGGGFDNEQFF.

V and J are TRBV6-4 and TRBJ2-3; TRBD2 might be the D (6 bases). Germline V gene data show CDR1 as MRHNA and CDR2 as SNTAGT. The CDR3 runs 15 residues. V gave up 2 bases and J gave up 3 bases, with 12 bases separating them. This CDR3 reads CASSDAGLSTDTQYF. In DNA form, the CDR3 reads TGTGCCAGCAGTGACGCGGGACTTTCGACAGATACGCAGTATTTT.

This chain links TRBV5-1 with TRBJ2-7, with TRBD1 identical over 7 bases. This CDR3 region has 14 residues. V dropped 4 bases and J dropped 5; count of bases not matched to a gene: 9. The germline V gene encodes CDR1 SGHRS and CDR2 YFSETQ. The CDR3 nucleotides are TGCGCCAGCAGCCCGACAGGGATTTTGGACGAGCAGTACGTC. Protein sequence: CASSPTGILDEQYV.

J is TRBJ2-5 and V is TRBV9, with D tentatively TRBD2 (7 bases). Germline V lookup: CDR1 SGDLS, CDR2 YYNGEE. V was shortened by 3 bases and J by 4 bases, with 13 bases between the two germline ends. The CDR3 sequence is 14 residues long. The CDR3 nucleotides read TGTGCCAGCAGCGGGGGGGGCCCAGGAGAGACCCAGTACTTC. Translated, it gives CASSGGGPGETQYF.

The gene calls are TRBV4-1 and TRBJ2-7; D is perhaps TRBD2 (5 bases). V was pared by 2 bases and J by 1 base, with 6 bases between. Per germline, CDR1 MGHRA and CDR2 YSYEKL. The CDR3 has 13 residues. The CDR3 spells CASSQRESYEQYF. CDR3 bases: TGCGCCAGCAGCCAAAGGGAGTCCTACGAGCAGTACTTC.

This clone has only a few counts. CDR3 DNA sequence: TGTGCCAGCAGTTACTCTCGGTCCGAGAGCTATGGCTACACCTTC. Protein sequence: CASSYSRSESYGYTF. The chain combines TRBV6-6 with TRBJ1-2; no clear D gene. The germline V gene encodes CDR1 MNHNY and CDR2 SVGAGI (reference sequence). This CDR3 is built from 15 residues. V lost 0 bases to trimming and J lost 4 bases, with 12 bases between them.

This clone was counted a few times. The V gene is TRBV30, the J gene TRBJ2-3, with a possible D match to TRBD2 (7 bases). Trimming left V 0 bases short and J 3 bases short, with 19 bases between. This CDR3 comprises 17 residues. Per the germline V gene, CDR1 is GTSNPN and CDR2 is SVGIG (reference sequence). The CDR3 sequence: CAWSVGLAGAGTDTQYF. CDR3 in DNA: TGTGCCTGGAGTGTAGGATTGGCGGGGGCGGGGACAGATACGCAGTATTTT.

The chain recombines TRBV7-6 with TRBJ1-5; maybe TRBD1 (6 bases). Deletions cut 1 base from V and 0 bases from J, with 7 bases between. Per germline, CDR1 SGHVS and CDR2 FNYEAQ. There are 15 residues in the CDR3. Here the CDR3 reads CASSLGTASNQPQHF. CDR3 DNA: TGTGCCAGCAGCTTAGGGACAGCTAGCAATCAGCCCCAGCATTTT.

This clone was seen only a few times. The chain links TRBV7-2 to TRBJ2-5, with D possibly being TRBD2 (6 bases). Trimming pared 3 bases from V and 4 bases from J, leaving 15 bases between. Germline V gene data show CDR1 as SGHTA and CDR2 as FQGNSA. This CDR3 spans 15 amino acids. The CDR3 coding sequence is TGTGCCAGCAGCTTCCAACCGGGACTTGGAGAGACCCAGTACTTC. It encodes CASSFQPGLGETQYF.

In this sample, this clone turned up a few times. The chain links TRBV6-4 to TRBJ2-3, with D tentatively TRBD2 (6 bases). Germline CDR1 is MRHNA and CDR2 is SNTAGT. V gave up 4 bases and J gave up 10 bases, with 15 bases separating them. This CDR3 is built from 13 residues. The CDR3 nucleotides read TGTGCCAGCAGTGGGCCCGGAGGGGCGGCGCAGTATTTT. Protein: CASSGPGGAAQYF.

This clone was counted a few times. This chain links TRBV7-2 with TRBJ2-7; the match to TRBD2 covers 15 bases. The CDR3 runs to 14 residues. Germline V gene data show CDR1 as SGHTA and CDR2 as FQGNSA. The V segment lost 5 bases and the J segment 10 bases; nucleotides outside the gene matches: 6. The CDR3 region has the DNA TGTGCCAGCAGCCAAATGGGACTAGCGGGGGGACAGTACTTC. Its protein is CASSQMGLAGGQYF.

This clone was observed a few times. The V call is TRBV7-9, the J call TRBJ1-1; D is unclear. Germline V CDR1 and CDR2: SEHNR, FQNEAQ (reference sequence). The CDR3 has 12 amino acids. With 5 bases removed from V and 0 bases from J, the gap between germline ends came to 4 bases. The CDR3 loop reads CASSPMNTEAFF. The CDR3 nucleotides are TGTGCCAGCAGCCCTATGAACACTGAAGCTTTCTTT.

This clone was observed a single time. The rearrangement links TRBV9 to TRBJ2-1; 7 nucleotides agree with TRBD2. The V and J ends lost 4 bases and 0 bases, in that order; junction bases with no gene match: 4. The CDR3 is 15 amino acids. CDR1 is SGDLS and CDR2 is YYNGEE in the germline V gene. CDR3 DNA sequence: TGTGCCAGCAGCCGGACGGGGGGCTCCTACAATGAGCAGTTCTTC. Translated: CASSRTGGSYNEQFF.

In this sample, this clone turned up a few times. The V call is TRBV11-2, the J call TRBJ2-5; the D gene is possibly TRBD1 (6 bases). The CDR3 is 13 amino acids. From germline, CDR1 is SGHAT and CDR2 FQNNGV. The V end was cut by 7 bases, the J end by 4 bases, with 13 bases between. The CDR3 protein is CASNGGTAETQYF. In nucleotides, the CDR3 is TGTGCCAGCAATGGGGGCACGGCAGAGACCCAGTACTTC.

This clone occurred a few times. The rearrangement joins TRBV5-1 to TRBJ2-5; 9 nucleotides agree with TRBD1. The V segment lost 3 bases and the J segment 3 bases; nucleotides outside the gene matches: 9. The CDR3 covers 16 residues. Germline loops: CDR1 SGHRS, CDR2 YFSETQ. This CDR3 reads CASSSQGALREETQYF. The CDR3, as DNA: TGCGCCAGCAGCTCACAGGGGGCTTTAAGGGAAGAGACCCAGTACTTC.

This clone was found a few times. This sequence joins TRBV2 and TRBJ1-2; TRBD1 might be the D (5 bases). This CDR3 contains 14 residues. Per germline, CDR1 SNHLY and CDR2 FYNNEI. With 2 bases removed from V and 4 bases from J, the gap between germline ends came to 11 bases. The CDR3 is CASSELGRGYGYTF. In DNA, the CDR3 is TGTGCCAGCAGTGAACTGGGGCGCGGCTATGGCTACACCTTC.